Following are 24 T cell receptor delta chains from one sample sequenced in a study of Vδ1+ human thymocytes. Findings and caveats of the study: Thymic TRG and TRD repertoires appeared highly polyclonal.

Sequences come from RNA converted to cDNA by reverse transcription. Pooled V-gene forward primers with one constant-region reverse primer generated the CDR3 amplicons by multiplex PCR. TCRdb called clones from the multiplex PCR reads again using CATT. The profile covers about 50,000 delta-chain clones, with about 14% appearing a single time and over 0.35% taken by the ten largest. Antigens for these TCRs are unknown. The sample comprised Vdelta1+ gamma-delta thymocytes from the thymus. Specified subset: FACS-sorted CD3+ TCRalphabeta- TCRVdelta1+ TCRVdelta2- thymocytes. The receptors originated from a girl under three years old who had congenital heart surgery.

J is TRDJ1 and V is TRDV1; no clear D. V dropped 0 bases and J dropped 0 bases, with 17 bases sitting between them. The CDR3 spans 18 residues. The germline CDR1 and CDR2 sequences are TSWWSYY and QGS. The CDR3 bases are TGTGCTCTTGGGGAACTAGGAATCCCCCCGGAGTACACCGATAAACTCATCTTT. Translated: CALGELGIPPEYTDKLIF.

This clone appeared a few times. The V and J genes are TRDV1 and TRDJ1; 9 bases are shared with TRDD3. The germline CDR1 and CDR2 sequences are TSWWSYY and QGS. The CDR3 is made up of 20 amino acids. V shed 1 base and J 2 bases; nucleotides not matched to a gene: 17. This chain's CDR3 is CALGEPLPEDWGIWTDKLIF. In DNA, the CDR3 is TGTGCTCTTGGGGAACCCCTTCCAGAGGATTGGGGGATATGGACCGATAAACTCATCTTT.

This clone has just a few counts. J is TRDJ1 and V is TRDV1; tentatively, D is TRDD2 or TRDD3 (7 bases each). In germline, CDR1 is TSWWSYY, CDR2 QGS. The CDR3 has 18 amino acids. V lost 2 bases, J lost 8 bases, and 27 bases lay in between. The CDR3 bases are TGTGCTCTTGGGGAAAAGGCTTTCCTACTGGGGTCCCGGGGAAAACTCATCTTT. Its translation is CALGEKAFLLGSRGKLIF.

This clone came up a few times. V usage is TRDV1 and J usage is TRDJ1; TRDD3 aligns across 9 bases. Germline-derived CDR1 and CDR2 are TSWWSYY and QGS. The J segment lost 1 base and the V segment lost 10 bases, leaving 19 bases of the junction unmatched. This CDR3 contains 18 residues. CDR3 sequence: CAPTGYLGLGDSTDKLIF. The CDR3 nucleotides read TGTGCTCCCACCGGATACCTAGGCTTGGGGGATAGCACCGATAAACTCATCTTT.

This clone was counted a few times. This chain links TRDV1 with TRDJ1; 9 bases are a match to TRDD3. The CDR3 extends over 19 amino acids. V shed 5 bases and J 4 bases; nucleotides not matched to a gene: 20. Germline CDR1 reads TSWWSYY; CDR2 reads QGS. The CDR3 bases are TGTGCTCTTGGGATCGAGACTACGTCTAGGGGATACGCTTACGATAAACTCATCTTT. Protein sequence: CALGIETTSRGYAYDKLIF.

A few counts support this clone. The rearrangement joins TRDV1 to TRDJ1, with D hard to call. CDR3 length: 15 amino acids. V lost 1 base and J lost 1, with 10 bases in between. Germline assignment: CDR1 TSWWSYY and CDR2 QGS. The CDR3 spells CALGEPSLATDKLIF. The CDR3 DNA sequence: TGTGCTCTTGGGGAACCGTCCCTGGCCACCGATAAACTCATCTTT.

The table lists this clone with a few counts. The gene calls are TRDV1 and TRDJ1; D may be TRDD3 (5 bases). Deletions cut 0 bases from V and 3 bases from J, with 23 bases between. This CDR3 has 19 amino acids. Per germline, CDR1 TSWWSYY and CDR2 QGS. CDR3: CALGELVLRFYTGPDKLIF. The CDR3 nucleotides are TGTGCTCTTGGGGAACTTGTACTCCGCTTCTATACTGGACCCGATAAACTCATCTTT.

This clone was observed a handful of times. The rearrangement links TRDV1 to TRDJ1; TRDD3 aligns across 13 bases. V shed 0 bases, J shed 0 bases, and the junction held 16 bases outside the gene matches. Germline V CDR1 and CDR2: TSWWSYY, QGS. The CDR3 has 22 amino acids. Here the CDR3 reads CALGELVYPTGGYDRYTDKLIF. As DNA, the CDR3 is TGTGCTCTTGGGGAACTAGTCTACCCTACTGGGGGATACGATAGGTACACCGATAAACTCATCTTT.

This clone was detected only a few times. Other DNA sequences in the sample encode the same CDR3. The chain couples TRDV1 to TRDJ1, with a tentative D call TRDD3 (6 bases). This CDR3 region has 13 residues. Germline V gene lookup returns CDR1 TSWWSYY and CDR2 QGS. V was clipped by 6 bases and J by 5 bases, with 13 bases between them. The CDR3 sequence: CALGGQGMDKLIF. CDR3 coding DNA: TGTGCTCTTGGTGGGCAGGGGATGGATAAACTCATCTTT.

This sequence joins TRDV1 and TRDJ3, with 10 bases aligning to TRDD3. The V segment lost 6 bases and the J segment 3 bases; nucleotides outside the gene matches: 20. This CDR3 region has 22 residues. Germline CDR1 is TSWWSYY and CDR2 is QGS. The CDR3: CALGDCLTGGSLVCWDTRQMFF. The CDR3 DNA follows: TGTGCTCTTGGTGATTGCCTTACTGGGGGATCCCTTGTGTGCTGGGACACCCGACAGATGTTTTTC.

This clone was seen a handful of times. The J gene is TRDJ1, the V gene TRDV1, with D possibly called TRDD2 or TRDD3 (7 bases each). Deletions cut 0 bases from V and 0 bases from J, with 26 bases between. Per germline, CDR1 TSWWSYY and CDR2 QGS. The CDR3 is 21 amino acids. CDR3 loop: CALGELNTFLLGMNHTDKLIF. The CDR3 bases are TGTGCTCTTGGGGAACTAAATACTTTCCTACTGGGGATGAACCACACCGATAAACTCATCTTT.

The chain employs TRDV1 and TRDJ1; the D gene could be TRDD2 or TRDD3 (7 bases each). Trimming took 0 bases from V and 0 from J, leaving 35 bases between them. The CDR3 spans 24 residues. The germline V gene encodes CDR1 TSWWSYY and CDR2 QGS. The CDR3 sequence: CALGELSYVDLSIGGETHTDKLIF. Written as DNA, the CDR3 is TGTGCTCTTGGGGAACTTTCCTACGTAGACCTTTCGATTGGGGGAGAAACTCACACCGATAAACTCATCTTT.

In its sample, this clone was seen a few times. The chain combines TRDV1 with TRDJ1; 10 bases match TRDD3. CDR1 TSWWSYY and CDR2 QGS come from the germline V gene. V shed 1 base and J 2 bases; nucleotides not matched to a gene: 13. The CDR3 runs to 19 residues. CDR3 sequence (DNA): TGTGCTCTTGGGGAACCCGAACTCTACGTACTGGGGGATACCGATAAACTCATCTTT. Protein: CALGEPELYVLGDTDKLIF.

The V gene is TRDV1, the J gene TRDJ1; D may be TRDD2 or TRDD3 (7 bases each). Germline V CDR1 and CDR2: TSWWSYY, QGS. The CDR3 has 21 residues. The V end lost 4 bases, the J end lost 0 bases, and 30 bases lay between the germline ends. The CDR3 sequence is CALGGPAFLTLLGKYTDKLIF. The CDR3 region has the DNA TGTGCTCTTGGGGGACCGGCCTTCCTCACATTACTGGGGAAGTACACCGATAAACTCATCTTT.

This sequence joins TRDV1 and TRDJ1; a possible D gene is TRDD3 (5 bases). The CDR3 spans 19 residues. Trimming shortened V by 1 base and J by 1 base, and 22 bases separated the two germline ends. The germline V gene encodes CDR1 TSWWSYY and CDR2 QGS. This chain's CDR3 is CALGEPPYAGAPCTDKLIF. The CDR3, as DNA: TGTGCTCTTGGGGAACCCCCATATGCGGGGGCTCCGTGCACCGATAAACTCATCTTT.

This clone was seen a handful of times. This chain uses TRDV1 with TRDJ1; TRDD3 is a possible D gene (6 bases). Trimming cost V 2 bases and J 0 bases, with 19 bases left between them. Germline V lookup: CDR1 TSWWSYY, CDR2 QGS. This CDR3 region has 18 residues. Written as DNA, the CDR3 is TGTGCTCTTGGGGAATTCCCCTCGGGGATTCCGTACACCGATAAACTCATCTTT. It is translated as CALGEFPSGIPYTDKLIF.

This chain links TRDV1 with TRDJ1; 7 nucleotides match TRDD2. Losses at the gene ends were 3 bases for V and 0 bases for J; bases not matched to a gene: 16. CDR3 size: 19 residues. Germline V lookup: CDR1 TSWWSYY, CDR2 QGS. The CDR3: CALGDPFLQGGSDTDKLIF. The CDR3 DNA reads TGTGCTCTTGGGGATCCGTTCCTACAGGGCGGGAGTGACACCGATAAACTCATCTTT.

This clone qualifies as medium-sized. Other DNA sequences of this sample code for an identical CDR3. V usage is TRDV2 and J usage is TRDJ1; TRDD3 matches 7 bases. The CDR3 consists of 21 residues. CDR1 and CDR2 from the germline V gene are GEAIGNYY and EKD. V trimming: 7 bases; J trimming: 0 bases; junction bases outside the gene matches: 28. The CDR3 bases are TGTGCCTGCCCACCACCTTCGCGACTTTGGGGGACCGGAGCGTACACCGATAAACTCATCTTT. Amino acid sequence: CACPPPSRLWGTGAYTDKLIF.

This clone appeared a few times. The J gene is TRDJ1, the V gene TRDV1, with D unresolved. The CDR3 runs to 16 residues. Looked up from germline, CDR1 is TSWWSYY and CDR2 is QGS. V was shortened by 0 bases and J by 1 base, with 12 bases between the two germline ends. The CDR3 DNA reads as TGTGCTCTTGGGGAACTTCTGCTAGGGTTCACCGATAAACTCATCTTT. Amino acids: CALGELLLGFTDKLIF.

This chain connects TRDV2 to TRDJ1; TRDD3 matches 12 bases. CDR1 GEAIGNYY and CDR2 EKD come from the germline V gene. The CDR3 sequence is 19 residues long. J lost 1 base, V lost 0 bases, and 11 bases had no gene match. This CDR3 is CACDTDWGILERGTDKLIF. CDR3 nucleotides: TGTGCCTGTGACACCGACTGGGGGATACTAGAAAGAGGCACCGATAAACTCATCTTT.

The rearrangement uses TRDV1 and TRDJ1; no clear D. Trimming stripped 5 bases from V and 2 bases from J, with 15 bases between. The CDR3 runs 15 residues. Germline V gene lookup returns CDR1 TSWWSYY and CDR2 QGS. As DNA, the CDR3 is TGTGCTCTTGGGACCCAGATCCCCCCGACCGATAAACTCATCTTT. It yields the protein CALGTQIPPTDKLIF.

This clone was observed a handful of times. The chain is built from TRDV1 and TRDJ1, with 9 bases aligning to TRDD3. V lost 4 bases and J lost 0; bases outside the gene matches: 24. The germline V gene encodes CDR1 TSWWSYY and CDR2 QGS. This CDR3 is built from 22 residues. Here the CDR3 reads CALGAGRPVGDTGRGYTDKLIF. The CDR3 DNA reads TGTGCTCTTGGGGCCGGACGCCCCGTCGGGGATACGGGCCGTGGGTACACCGATAAACTCATCTTT.

This clone was seen a handful of times. The rearrangement joins TRDV1 to TRDJ1, with TRDD3 identical over 10 bases. There are 20 residues in the CDR3. The germline V gene encodes CDR1 TSWWSYY and CDR2 QGS. The ends lost 3 bases at V and 0 bases at J; junction bases unmatched: 16. The CDR3, as DNA: TGTGCTCTTGGGGATCCTCTACTTACTACCCTGGGGGATAACACCGATAAACTCATCTTT. Its translation is CALGDPLLTTLGDNTDKLIF.

V is TRAV29/DV5 and J is TRDJ1; either TRDD2 or TRDD3 may supply D (7 bases each). The V gene lost 5 bases and the J gene lost 0 bases, with 32 bases spanning the gap. Germline CDR1 reads NSMFDY; CDR2 reads ISSIKDK. The CDR3 contains 20 residues. In nucleotides, the CDR3 is TGTGCAGCTCGGCCTTCCTCTACCTTCTCGGATACGCCAAACACCGATAAACTCATCTTT. It codes for CAARPSSTFSDTPNTDKLIF.